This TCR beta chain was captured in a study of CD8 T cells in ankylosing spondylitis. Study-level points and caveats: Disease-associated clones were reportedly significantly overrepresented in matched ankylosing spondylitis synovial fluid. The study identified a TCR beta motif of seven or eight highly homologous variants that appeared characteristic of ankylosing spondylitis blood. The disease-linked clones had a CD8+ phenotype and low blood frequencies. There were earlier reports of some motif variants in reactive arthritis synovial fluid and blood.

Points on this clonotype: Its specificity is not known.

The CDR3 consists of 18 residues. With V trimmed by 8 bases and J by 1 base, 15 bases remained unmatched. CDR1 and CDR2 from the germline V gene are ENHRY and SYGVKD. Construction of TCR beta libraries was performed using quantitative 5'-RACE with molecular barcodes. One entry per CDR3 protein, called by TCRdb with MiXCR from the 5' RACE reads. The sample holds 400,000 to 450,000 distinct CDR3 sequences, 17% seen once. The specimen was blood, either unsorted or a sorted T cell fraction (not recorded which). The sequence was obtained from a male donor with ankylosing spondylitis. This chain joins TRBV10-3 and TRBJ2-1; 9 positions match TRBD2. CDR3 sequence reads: CAIGSSSGSQLSYNEQFF. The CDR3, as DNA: TGTGCCATCGGGAGTAGTAGCGGGAGTCAATTGTCCTACAATGAGCAGTTCTTC.